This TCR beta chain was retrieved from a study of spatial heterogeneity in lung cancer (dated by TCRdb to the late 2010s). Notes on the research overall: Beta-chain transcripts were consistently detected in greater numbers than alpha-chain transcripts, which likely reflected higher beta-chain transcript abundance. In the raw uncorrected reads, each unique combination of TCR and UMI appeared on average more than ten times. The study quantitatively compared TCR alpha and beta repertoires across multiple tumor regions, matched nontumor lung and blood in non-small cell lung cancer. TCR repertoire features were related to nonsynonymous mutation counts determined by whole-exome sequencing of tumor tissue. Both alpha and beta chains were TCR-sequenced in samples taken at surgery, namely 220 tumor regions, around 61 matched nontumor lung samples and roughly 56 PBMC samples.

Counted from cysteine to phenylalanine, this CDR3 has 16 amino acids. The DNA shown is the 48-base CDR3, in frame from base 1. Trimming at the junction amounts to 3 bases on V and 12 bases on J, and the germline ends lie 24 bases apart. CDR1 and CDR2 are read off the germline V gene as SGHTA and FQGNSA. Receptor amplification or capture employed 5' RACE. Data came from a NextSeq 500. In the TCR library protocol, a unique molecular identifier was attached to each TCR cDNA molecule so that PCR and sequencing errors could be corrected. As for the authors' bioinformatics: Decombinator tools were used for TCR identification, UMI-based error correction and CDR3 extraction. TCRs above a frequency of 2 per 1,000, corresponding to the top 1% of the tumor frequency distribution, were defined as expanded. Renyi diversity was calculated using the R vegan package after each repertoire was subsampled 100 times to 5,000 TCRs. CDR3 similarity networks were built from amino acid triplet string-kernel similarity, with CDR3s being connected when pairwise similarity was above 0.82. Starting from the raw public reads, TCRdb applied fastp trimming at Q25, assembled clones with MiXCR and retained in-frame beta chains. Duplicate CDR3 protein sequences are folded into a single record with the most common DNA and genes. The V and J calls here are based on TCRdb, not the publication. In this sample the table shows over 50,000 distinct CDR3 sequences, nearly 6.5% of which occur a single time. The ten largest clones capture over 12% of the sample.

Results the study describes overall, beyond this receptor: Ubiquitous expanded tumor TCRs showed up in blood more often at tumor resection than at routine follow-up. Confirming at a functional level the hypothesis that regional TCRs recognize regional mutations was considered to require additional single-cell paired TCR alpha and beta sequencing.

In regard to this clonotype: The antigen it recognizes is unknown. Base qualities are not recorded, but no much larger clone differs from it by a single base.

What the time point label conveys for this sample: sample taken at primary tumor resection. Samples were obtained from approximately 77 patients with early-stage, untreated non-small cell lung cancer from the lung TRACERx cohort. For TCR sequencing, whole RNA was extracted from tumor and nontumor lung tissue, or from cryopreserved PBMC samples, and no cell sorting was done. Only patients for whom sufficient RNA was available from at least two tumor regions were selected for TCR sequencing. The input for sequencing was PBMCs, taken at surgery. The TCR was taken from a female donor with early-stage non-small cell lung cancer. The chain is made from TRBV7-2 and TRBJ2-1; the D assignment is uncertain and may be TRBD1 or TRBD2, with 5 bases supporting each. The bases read TGTGCCAGCAGCTTCCGTGGCTTAGGGACCCGCTCCCGGCAGTTCTTC. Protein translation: CASSFRGLGTRSRQFF.